This TCR beta chain was obtained from a study of T-cell memory formation after mild COVID-19 (dated by TCRdb to 2020 to 2022). Regarding the complete study: Most TCR sequence clusters were specific to one of the two donors. The cohort was made up of two young adult volunteers, one female and one male, who were previously healthy. In two donors, T-cell clones that expanded and contracted after mild COVID-19 were tracked by sequencing TCRalpha and TCRbeta repertoires over time.

Overall study results and their limits: Whether the second-wave clones peaking on day 37 were SARS-CoV-2 specific was not confirmed. Some responding clones were found in pre-infection memory, which suggests that pre-existing cross-reactive memory T cells took part in the SARS-CoV-2 response. Contracting CD4+ clones were found mainly in CM and EM memory subsets, while CD8+ clones were enriched in EMRA. From day 15 to 85, contracting clones showed balanced CD4/CD8 phenotypes, whereas a second wave of clones that expanded from day 15 to 37 leaned towards CD4+. The study included only two mild cases, and larger cohorts that include severe cases with pre-infection samples were judged to be necessary.

The reads were generated on an Illumina NovaSeq 6000. Using 5'RACE with constant-segment primers, TCRalpha and TCRbeta cDNA libraries were constructed, with sample barcodes and unique molecular identifiers added in the process. RNA was extracted from every sample with Trizol reagent. Amplification of the libraries took two PCR steps, and the second step added a second sample barcode plus Illumina TruSeq adapters. The libraries were sequenced on an Illumina NovaSeq using 2 x 150 bp paired-end reads. As for the authors' bioinformatics: With migec v1.2.7, reads were demultiplexed and then collapsed into UMI-guided consensus sequences. Using mixcr v2.1.11, the UMI consensuses were aligned to TRA and TRB V and J templates and assembled into clonotypes. A clonotype was counted as expanded or contracted only when both edgeR and NoisET called the clonotype significant, with the noise models trained on biological replicates. edgeR calls used a false discovery rate-adjusted p below 0.01 and a log2 fold-change threshold of 1. PCA with hierarchical clustering of max-normalized trajectories of the 1000 most abundant clonotypes was used as exploratory dynamics analysis. Separately sequenced CD4+ and CD8+ repertoires were used to assign a CD4 or CD8 phenotype to each responding clone. TCRdb reran the public reads through fastp at Q25 and MiXCR, keeping productive beta chains. Duplicate CDR3 protein sequences are folded into a single record with the most common DNA and genes. The V and J calls and clone size are TCRdb's, not the authors'. The sample yields more than 300,000 distinct CDR3 sequences; roughly 20% were counted once. The ten largest make up around 20% of the sample.

As encoded in the germline V gene, CDR1 is MGHDK while CDR2 is SYGVNS. V and J lose 4 bases and 0 bases, and a span of 18 bases separates them. The CDR3 covers 17 residues, taking in both the cysteine and the phenylalanine. Only the CDR3 part of the read is kept: 51 bases, read in frame from the first base. The sample holds a few counts of this clonotype. This clone's antigen is unknown. It has no much larger one-base neighbor in the sample; base qualities were not kept. Ficoll-Paque density gradient centrifugation was used to isolate PBMCs. The sample consisted of PBMCs or a T cell subset sorted from them (not recorded which). The source of this sequence is a young man who had mild COVID-19 (a few samples of this study predate the infection). The sample titles of this study are shuffled in the database, so cell type and time point are left out; the donor was told from shared clones. The chain employs TRBV25-1 and TRBJ2-5; the D gene is tentatively TRBD1 or TRBD2, each matching 5 bases. CDR3 region: CASSGPPGTEHQETQYF. The nucleotides read TGTGCCAGCAGTGGCCCGCCCGGGACGGAACACCAAGAGACCCAGTACTTC.